Each of the 18 T cell receptor beta chains below was sequenced from the same sample in a study of T cells in women clearing cervical HPV infection. The assay was immunoSEQ multiplex PCR, and TCRdb's table has in-frame clones only and misses some. The sample's table shows tens of thousands of clones. Sequenced: blood buffy coat. The receptors were sampled from a woman aged 18 to 75 with a cervical HPV16 infection that either progressed to CIN3+ or cleared (not recorded which).

To note about this clone: With the read ending 3 residues before the CDR3 end, the germline J gene is used to fill in that end. The J gene is TRBJ2-7, the V gene TRBV5-1, with 11 bases fitting TRBD1. V dropped 4 bases and J dropped 6; count of bases not matched to a gene: 6. The CDR3 has 14 amino acids. Germline V CDR1 and CDR2: SGHRS, YFSETQ. The covered CDR3 bases are TGCGCCAGCAGCCTCTGGGACAGGGGGGTCGAG. Translated, it gives CASSLWDRGVE. The CDR3 as a whole reads CASSLWDRGVEQYF.

In the case of this clone: The read is 3 residues too short to cover the CDR3 end, so that end is filled in from the germline J gene. This rearrangement joins TRBV29-1 to TRBJ1-2, with 9 bases lining up with TRBD1. The CDR3 has 14 residues. The germline gives CDR1 SQVTM, CDR2 ANQGSEA. J lost 6 bases, V lost 0 bases, and 5 bases had no gene match. The CDR3 reads CSVEDKGTGNGYTF. Partial CDR3 DNA: TGCAGCGTTGAAGATAAAGGGACAGGGAATGGC.

As for this clone: The read is 3 residues too short to cover the CDR3 end, so that end is filled in from the germline J gene. The gene calls are TRBV5-1 and TRBJ1-5; 7 bases are shared with TRBD1. This CDR3 is 13 amino acids long. Germline V CDR1 and CDR2: SGHRS, YFSETQ. The CDR3 reads CASSGQIKSPQHF. The sequenced part of the CDR3 DNA is TGCGCCAGCTCGGGACAGATTAAGAGTCCC.

CDR3 DNA (partial): TGTGCCAGCAGAAGGCGGACAACTAGCGGGGTCTACGAG. Its protein product is CASRRRTTSGVYE. The whole CDR3 is CASRRRTTSGVYEQYF. The V call is TRBV5-4, the J call TRBJ2-7, with TRBD2 matching over 10 bases. The read ends 3 residues before the CDR3 terminus; that terminus is restored from the germline J gene. The J segment lost 3 bases and the V segment lost 5 bases, leaving 11 bases of the junction unmatched. The germline CDR1 and CDR2 sequences are SGHNT and YYREEE (reference sequence). CDR3 size: 16 residues.

With regard to this clone: The CDR3 end is not reached by the read, which stops 3 residues before it; the germline J gene fills it in. The V gene is TRBV7-2, the J gene TRBJ1-2; D is possibly TRBD1 (6 bases). CDR3 length: 15 amino acids. From germline, CDR1 is SGHTA and CDR2 FQGNSA. V lost 6 bases and J lost 3, with 17 bases in between. The part of the CDR3 DNA that was read is TGTGCCAGCAGTCAAGGGTCCAGGGGATACTATGGC. It specifies CASSQGSRGYYG. The whole CDR3 protein is CASSQGSRGYYGYTF.

With respect to this clone: The read stops 3 residues short of the end of the CDR3; the missing end is completed from the germline J gene. The chain links TRBV7-9 to TRBJ1-2; 9 nucleotides agree with TRBD1. The germline CDR1 and CDR2 sequences are SEHNR and FQNEAQ (reference sequence). The V segment lost 5 bases and the J segment 5 bases; nucleotides outside the gene matches: 6. The CDR3 runs to 14 residues. The CDR3 reads CASSVVGTGYGYTF. The sequenced part of the CDR3 DNA is TGTGCCAGCAGCGTAGTCGGGACAGGGTATGGC.

Concerning this clone itself: The CDR3 is cut off 3 residues early in the read; its end comes from the germline J gene. V usage is TRBV19 and J usage is TRBJ1-2; possible D gene TRBD1, 6 bases. From germline, CDR1 is LNHDA and CDR2 SQIVND (reference sequence). There are 14 residues in the CDR3. The part of the CDR3 DNA that was read is TGTGCCAGTAAGGCGACAGGAGTGAAGATAGGC. It encodes CASKATGVKIG. The full CDR3 reads CASKATGVKIGYTF. The full variable domain, completed using reference TRBV19 and TRBJ1-2, is DGGITQSPKYLFRKEGQNVTLSCEQNLNHDAMYWYRQDPGQGLRLIYYSQIVNDFQKGDIAEGYSVSREKKESFPLTVTSAQKNPTAFYLCASKATGVKIGYTFGSGTRLTVV.

Comments on this clone: The read halts 3 residues ahead of the CDR3 end, with the missing end drawn from the germline J gene. V and J are TRBV5-1 and TRBJ2-2; D perhaps matches TRBD1 (6 bases). V lost 6 bases to trimming and J lost 3 bases, with 15 bases between them. The CDR3 is 15 amino acids. Germline V gene sequence: CDR1 SGHRS, CDR2 YFSETQ. The CDR3 region is CASTHSRGYTGELFF. Partial CDR3 DNA: TGCGCCAGCACCCACTCCAGGGGTTACACCGGGGAG.

In regard to this clone: The sequenced fragment ends 3 residues before the CDR3 boundary, so the rest is inferred from the germline J gene. This chain links TRBV18 with TRBJ2-1; 9 bases line up with TRBD2. The trim removed 4 bases at V and 9 bases at J, leaving 10 bases unmatched. The length of the CDR3 is 15 residues. CDR1 is KGHSH, CDR2 LQKENI, per germline. The CDR3 region is CASSQIAGVNSEQFF. The DNA read from the CDR3 is TGTGCCAGCTCACAGATAGCGGGGGTTAACAGTGAG.

A word on this clone: Coverage ceases 3 residues before the CDR3 finishes, and the germline J gene fills in the end. The rearrangement joins TRBV5-1 to TRBJ2-7, with TRBD2 identical over 8 bases. The CDR3 is 15 amino acids. V trimming: 0 bases; J trimming: 6 bases; junction bases outside the gene matches: 8. CDR1 is SGHRS and CDR2 is YFSETQ in the germline V gene. The CDR3 DNA, read in part, is TGCGCCAGCAGCTTGGGGAGGACGGGGGGGAGCGAG. Its translation is CASSLGRTGGSE. The entire CDR3 sequence reads CASSLGRTGGSEQYF.

A remark on this clone: The CDR3 goes on 3 residues after the read ends, and that part is filled in from the germline J gene. The chain recombines TRBV18 with TRBJ2-2, with 7 bases identical to TRBD2. The CDR3 runs to 18 residues. Germline loops: CDR1 KGHSH, CDR2 LQKENI. Partial CDR3 DNA: TGTGCCAGCTCACCGGCGGGAGTGCAGCTTGCAACTAGTGAAAAG. Its protein product is CASSPAGVQLATSEK. The complete CDR3 protein is CASSPAGVQLATSEKLFF.

Points on this clone: The CDR3 extends 3 residues past the end of the read, so its final part is completed from the germline J gene. The chain joins TRBV7-3 to TRBJ2-3; 8 bases are a match to TRBD1. The CDR3 totals 14 residues. CDR1 is SGHTA, CDR2 FQGTGA, per germline. Trimming removed 5 bases from V and 6 bases from J; junction bases left unmatched: 7. The CDR3 sequence: CASSPGQGGDTQYF. The covered CDR3 bases are TGTGCCAGCAGCCCCGGACAGGGTGGGGATACG.

As concerns this clone: The read is 3 residues too short to cover the CDR3 end, so that end is filled in from the germline J gene. This chain uses TRBV14 with TRBJ2-4; 10 bases line up with TRBD2. This CDR3 is 16 amino acids long. Germline-derived CDR1 and CDR2 are SGHDN and FVKESK. The part of the CDR3 DNA that was read is TGTGCCAGCAGCCAAGTCGGAGCGGGGGGGCAAGAGACT. This sequence encodes CASSQVGAGGQET. In full, the CDR3 reads CASSQVGAGGQETQYF. Drawing the rest from reference TRBV14 and TRBJ2-4, the complete variable domain is EAGVTQFPSHSVIEKGQTVTLRCDPISGHDNLYWYRRVMGKEIKFLLHFVKESKQDESGMPNNRFLAERTGGTYSTLKVQPAELEDSGVYFCASSQVGAGGQETQYFGAGTRLSVL.

A word on this clone: The read is 3 residues too short to cover the CDR3 end, so that end is filled in from the germline J gene. The chain joins TRBV4-2 to TRBJ2-3; 9 nucleotides line up with TRBD2. The CDR3 runs to 15 residues. The V gene end was trimmed by 5 bases and the J gene end by 5 bases; junction bases not matched to a gene: 8. Per germline, CDR1 LGHNA and CDR2 YNFKEQ. The CDR3 is CASSSGRGGEDTQYF. The part of the CDR3 DNA that was read is TGTGCCAGCAGCTCAGGGCGGGGGGGCGAAGATACG.

A word on this clone: The read ends 3 residues shy of where the CDR3 ends; the end is completed using the germline J gene. The V call is TRBV14, the J call TRBJ2-2, with 7 bases identical to TRBD2. The V gene end was trimmed by 3 bases and the J gene end by 7 bases; junction bases not matched to a gene: 8. Germline CDR1 and CDR2: SGHDN and FVKESK. This CDR3 is built from 15 residues. The CDR3 bases that were read are TGTGCCAGCAGCCACAAGGCGGGGGTAAACGGGGAG. Its translation is CASSHKAGVNGE. The complete CDR3 reads CASSHKAGVNGELFF.

Points on this clone: The read ends 3 residues shy of where the CDR3 ends; the end is completed using the germline J gene. The V gene is TRBV5-6, the J gene TRBJ2-5; TRBD1 agrees at 8 bases. This CDR3 is 15 amino acids long. Germline V gives CDR1 SGHDT, CDR2 YYEEEE. The DNA read from the CDR3 is TGTGCCAGCAGCCCCAGGGGGCCTAGCACAGATACC. Translating it yields CASSPRGPSTDT. The full CDR3 protein reads CASSPRGPSTDTQYF. The complete variable domain, with remaining parts taken from reference TRBV5-6 and TRBJ2-5, reads DAGVTQSPTHLIKTRGQQVTLRCSPKSGHDTVSWYQQALGQGPQFIFQYYEEEERQRGNFPDRFSGHQFPNYSSELNVNALLLGDSALYLCASSPRGPSTDTQYFGPGTRLLVL.

About this clone itself: The read ends 3 residues shy of where the CDR3 ends; the end is completed using the germline J gene. V and J are TRBV30 and TRBJ2-2; D ambiguous. This CDR3 is built from 13 residues. CDR1 GTSNPN and CDR2 SVGIG come from the germline V gene (reference sequence). The CDR3 reads CAWSRLTSEKLFF. The CDR3 DNA, read in part, is TGTGCCTGGAGTAGGCTTACCAGCGAAAAG.

Points on this clone: With the read ending 3 residues before the CDR3 end, the germline J gene is used to fill in that end. The V call is TRBV2, the J call TRBJ2-3, with TRBD1 as a possible D gene (6 bases). The ends were cut back, 6 bases at V and 4 bases at J, with 8 bases in the middle. The CDR3 runs 12 residues. Looked up from germline, CDR1 is SNHLY and CDR2 is FYNNEI. The CDR3 DNA, read in part, is TGTGCCAGCAGGAAGGGGGCAGATACG. Translation gives CASRKGADT. From start to end, the CDR3 is CASRKGADTQYF.